The clone carrying this T cell receptor beta chain has a single count. No antigen is known for it. This sample is part of a study of cytomegalovirus exposure and HLA in healthy donors. General study results and limits: Association of roughly 17,000 TCR beta sequences with HLA alleles was found at 0.05 false discovery rate in a later analysis. Per published reports, the classifier diagnosed cytomegalovirus status with high specificity and sensitivity. According to an earlier analysis, most TCR beta V segments yielded productive rearrangements about 90% or about 30% of the time.

This CDR3 region has 16 residues. Germline V gives CDR1 GTSNPN, CDR2 SVGIG (reference sequence). V dropped 3 bases and J dropped 1 base, with 18 bases sitting between them. A multiplex PCR was run with 60 Vbeta primers and 13 Jbeta primers. Sequenced by immunoSEQ multiplex PCR; TCRdb stores in-frame clones only, minus some. The data show about 150,000 clones, 65% to 85% seen once. Sample: PBMCs. The receptor's source is a woman aged 40 to 50 in good health and CMV-seropositive. This chain links TRBV30 with TRBJ1-1, with D uncertain. CDR3 sequence reads: CAWRKPTGGANTEAFF. DNA of the CDR3: TGTGCCTGGAGGAAACCTACCGGCGGTGCGAACACTGAAGCTTTCTTT.